This T cell receptor (beta chain) was recorded in a study of Graves' ophthalmopathy and Graves' hyperthyroidism. This clonotype was detected many times. The authors enrolled newly diagnosed hyperthyroidism patients aged 18 to 65 with under 2 months' duration. PBMCs were isolated by Ficoll-Paque density gradient centrifugation, using over 9.5 ml of fresh peripheral blood as the starting material. From RNA, the CDR3 regions of TCR beta chains were amplified and sequenced. RT-PCR with HTBI primers came first, then second-round multiplex PCR. One entry per CDR3 protein results from TCRdb running MiXCR on the multiplex PCR reads. The profile shows about 380,000 distinct CDR3 sequences, 15% to 19% of them singletons. The V gene's germline CDR1 is LNHDA and CDR2 SQIVND (reference sequence). The CDR3 is 14 residues long. V lost 3 bases, J lost 4 bases, and 12 bases lay in between.

V gene TRBV19 combines with J gene TRBJ1-1; D is uncertain. Input material: peripheral blood. The TCR sequence derives from a woman in her late teens or twenties with stable Graves' hyperthyroidism. CDR3 protein: CASSISAQVTEAFF. The CDR3 DNA sequence: TGTGCCAGTAGTATTAGTGCCCAGGTCACTGAAGCTTTCTTT.